The 26 T cell receptor beta chains given below trace back to one sample, sequenced in a study of blood T cell repertoires in COVID-19. Produced via immunoSEQ multiplex PCR; TCRdb's table is partial and in-frame only. The repertoire holds tens of thousands of clones, 85% seen once, with 13% in the top ten. The sequencing sample was made of peripheral blood. The receptor set was obtained from a woman aged 70-85 years in a cohort sampled during active COVID-19.

V gene TRBV7-8 combines with J gene TRBJ2-5, with D possibly matching TRBD1 (5 bases). CDR3 length: 17 residues. V was trimmed by 5 bases and J by 6 bases, leaving 25 bases between them. CDR1 SGHVS and CDR2 FQNEAQ come from the germline V gene. CDR3 DNA: TGTGCCAGCAGCGCCAGGGTGAACCCGGGCCCCTTCCAGACCCAGTACTTC. The encoded protein is CASSARVNPGPFQTQYF.

The chain uses TRBV28 and TRBJ2-3; 8 positions match TRBD2. The germline V gene has CDR1 MDHEN and CDR2 SYDVKM. J was trimmed by 4 bases and V by 5 bases; bases with no gene match: 8. The CDR3 consists of 15 residues. CDR3 sequence: CASSGTSGVPDTQYF. CDR3 nucleotides: TGTGCCAGCAGTGGGACTAGTGGGGTTCCAGATACGCAGTATTTT.

The rearrangement links TRBV10-3 to TRBJ2-1; TRBD2 is a possible D gene (6 bases). From germline, CDR1 is ENHRY and CDR2 SYGVKD. With 2 bases removed from V and 6 bases from J, the gap between germline ends came to 11 bases. The CDR3 extends over 14 amino acids. CDR3 sequence (DNA): TGTGCCATCAGTGAGCCCAGGCGGGGCAATGAGCAGTTCTTC. Its translation is CAISEPRRGNEQFF.

This clone is labeled medium-sized. The chain combines TRBV3-1 (or the pseudogene TRBV3-2) with TRBJ1-5; no firm D call. The CDR3 length is 16 residues. Trimming stripped 0 bases from V and 3 bases from J, with 12 bases between. Germline lookup yields CDR1 LGHDT and CDR2 YNNKEL (reference sequence). CDR3: CASSQDCGGSNQPQHF. Written as DNA, the CDR3 is TGTGCCAGCAGCCAAGATTGTGGAGGGTCCAATCAGCCCCAGCATTTT.

The chain links TRBV10-3 to TRBJ2-2; 12 bases agree with TRBD2. Looked up from germline, CDR1 is ENHRY and CDR2 is SYGVKD. The CDR3 covers 15 residues. Losses at the gene ends were 6 bases for V and 4 bases for J; bases not matched to a gene: 3. The CDR3 bases are TGTGCCATCAGCCTGGGACTAGCGGGCACCGGGGAGCTGTTTTTT. It translates to CAISLGLAGTGELFF.

The V gene is TRBV5-6, the J gene TRBJ1-2; possible D gene TRBD1, 5 bases. The CDR3 is 15 amino acids. V was clipped by 0 bases and J by 4 bases, with 13 bases between them. The germline V gene has CDR1 SGHDT and CDR2 YYEEEE. For the CDR3, the DNA is TGTGCCAGCAGCTTGGGGGAGGGGACCATCTATGGCTACACCTTC. This codes for CASSLGEGTIYGYTF.

V and J are TRBV19 and TRBJ2-2, with D possibly matching TRBD2 (6 bases). The V end was cut by 7 bases, the J end by 1 base, with 13 bases between. CDR1 is LNHDA and CDR2 is SQIVND in the germline V gene (reference sequence). The CDR3 totals 15 residues. CDR3 sequence reads: CASTVPTRNTGELFF. CDR3 nucleotides: TGTGCCAGTACCGTACCGACTAGGAACACCGGGGAGCTGTTTTTT.

The J gene is TRBJ1-5, the V gene TRBV6-6; TRBD1 is a possible D gene (5 bases). The V end lost 5 bases, the J end lost 3 bases, and 23 bases lay between the germline ends. The CDR3 covers 18 residues. Germline CDR1 reads MNHNY; CDR2 reads SVGAGI (reference sequence). The CDR3 is CASSPTGGARPNNQPQHF. Written as DNA, the CDR3 is TGTGCCAGCAGTCCAACCGGTGGGGCCCGGCCCAACAATCAGCCCCAGCATTTT.

The CDR3 loop reads CASGSRDEQYF. As DNA, the CDR3 is TGTGCTAGCGGGAGCCGGGACGAGCAGTACTTC. The chain links TRBV28 to TRBJ2-7; TRBD2 agrees at 9 bases. The CDR3 covers 11 residues. Germline V gene data show CDR1 as MDHEN and CDR2 as SYDVKM. Using reference TRBV28 and TRBJ2-7 for the parts outside the CDR3, the full variable domain is DVKVTQSSRYLVKRTGEKVFLECVQDMDHENMFWYRQDPGLGLRLIYFSYDVKMKEKGDIPEGYSVSREKKERFSLILESASTNQTSMYLCASGSRDEQYFGPGTRLTVT.

The V call is TRBV10-2, the J call TRBJ1-1, with D unclear. The CDR3 extends over 13 amino acids. The V end lost 5 bases, the J end lost 1 base, and 8 bases lay between the germline ends. CDR1 is WSHSY, CDR2 SAAADI, per germline. Here the CDR3 DNA reads TGCGCCAGCAGTACTCAGGAGAACACTGAAGCTTTCTTT. Protein: CASSTQENTEAFF.

This clone was counted a single time. This chain's CDR3 is CASSFGNGQGAFF. The DNA for the CDR3 is TGTGCCAGCAGTTTTGGGAATGGCCAGGGAGCTTTCTTT. The chain uses TRBV28 and TRBJ1-1, with a tentative D call TRBD1 (5 bases). The germline gives CDR1 MDHEN, CDR2 SYDVKM. The CDR3 runs 13 residues. Trimming pared 3 bases from V and 10 bases from J, leaving 15 bases between.

Only a few counts were recorded for this clone. The chain is built from TRBV10-3 and TRBJ2-7, with 7 bases that match TRBD2. The CDR3 runs 14 residues. The J segment lost 2 bases and the V segment lost 4 bases, leaving 5 bases of the junction unmatched. Germline CDR1 ENHRY, CDR2 SYGVKD. The CDR3 DNA reads as TGTGCCATCAGTGTGGAGCGGGATACCTACGAGCAGTACTTC. As protein: CAISVERDTYEQYF.

This clone appeared once. The rearrangement joins TRBV7-2 to TRBJ2-2; D might be TRBD2 (6 bases). Germline loops: CDR1 SGHTA, CDR2 FQGNSA. Trimming left V 4 bases short and J 0 bases short, with 12 bases between. This CDR3 has 16 amino acids. In DNA, the CDR3 is TGTGCCAGCAGCTCCCGGGGGAACGCGAACACCGGGGAGCTGTTTTTT. It is translated as CASSSRGNANTGELFF.

The sample holds one count of this clone. The rearrangement uses TRBV12-2 and TRBJ2-3; the D call TRBD2 from the table was never checked on the DNA. TRBV12-2 is reported as a pseudogene. This CDR3 is 17 amino acids long. The CDR3 protein is CASRLPAGGKPTDTQYF. CDR3 bases: TGTGCAAGTCGCTTACCCGCGGGGGGGAAACCCACAGATACGCAGTATTTT.

This clone was seen just once. The chain employs TRBV27 and TRBJ2-7; tentatively, D is TRBD2 (5 bases). The CDR3 contains 14 residues. V gave up 5 bases and J gave up 4 bases, with 15 bases separating them. Germline V lookup: CDR1 MNHEY, CDR2 SMNVEV (reference sequence). The CDR3 loop is CASSPQASSYEQYF. CDR3 in DNA: TGTGCCAGCAGTCCCCAGGCTAGCAGTTACGAGCAGTACTTC.

This clone was seen just once. The genes are TRBV7-8 and TRBJ1-1; TRBD1 might be the D (6 bases). The CDR3 loop spans 15 amino acids. Trimming left V 6 bases short and J 1 base short, with 15 bases between. Germline loops: CDR1 SGHVS, CDR2 FQNEAQ. CDR3 nucleotides: TGTGCCAGCAGTATCGGACAGAACGAGAACACTGAAGCTTTCTTT. It encodes CASSIGQNENTEAFF.

V usage is TRBV3-1 (or the pseudogene TRBV3-2) and J usage is TRBJ2-7, with D unclear. The germline CDR1 and CDR2 sequences are LGHDT and YNNKEL (reference sequence). The CDR3 contains 16 residues. The V gene lost 3 bases and the J gene lost 0 bases, with 15 bases spanning the gap. The CDR3: CASSQGSTLFSYEQYF. Written as DNA, the CDR3 is TGTGCCAGCAGCCAGGGCTCTACCTTGTTCTCCTACGAGCAGTACTTC.

The V call is TRBV28, the J call TRBJ2-7, with 7 bases fitting TRBD1. The J segment lost 2 bases and the V segment lost 7 bases, leaving 11 bases of the junction unmatched. Germline assignment: CDR1 MDHEN and CDR2 SYDVKM. The CDR3 is 15 amino acids. CDR3 DNA sequence: TGTGCCAGCATTACAAGGGTCCAGGGGGCCTACGAGCAGTACTTC. Residues: CASITRVQGAYEQYF.

The rearrangement joins TRBV11-2 to TRBJ2-7, with D unresolved. The germline V gene has CDR1 SGHAT and CDR2 FQNNGV. V gave up 4 bases and J gave up 0 bases, with 4 bases separating them. This CDR3 spans 12 amino acids. This CDR3 is CASSSSSYEQYF. The DNA for the CDR3 is TGTGCCAGCAGCTCCAGCTCCTACGAGCAGTACTTC.

In its sample, this clone was seen once. As DNA, the CDR3 is TGCGCCAGCGGGTGGGCTACCGTCTACGAGCAGTACTTC. Its translation: CASGWATVYEQYF. The chain uses TRBV23-1 and TRBJ2-7; no firm D call. TRBV23-1 is recorded as an ORF, its role being uncertain. There are 13 residues in the CDR3. The V and J ends lost 8 bases and 3 bases respectively, with 14 bases between them.

J is TRBJ2-2 and V is TRBV5-1; tentatively, D is TRBD1 (5 bases). The CDR3 is 14 amino acids. Germline V gives CDR1 SGHRS, CDR2 YFSETQ. The V end was cut by 3 bases, the J end by 7 bases, with 13 bases between. The CDR3 DNA reads as TGCGCCAGCAGCTCGCAGGGCTCCGGCGGGGAGCTGTTTTTT. Residues: CASSSQGSGGELFF.

This clone was detected once. This chain uses TRBV10-3 with TRBJ1-1; a possible D gene is TRBD1 (6 bases). Germline values: CDR1 ENHRY, CDR2 SYGVKD. The CDR3 is 14 residues long. V was clipped by 3 bases and J by 6 bases, with 14 bases between them. As DNA, the CDR3 is TGTGCCATCAGTGAAAGGGGGGAGGGTGCTGAAGCTTTCTTT. Protein: CAISERGEGAEAFF.

This clone was seen more than once but under ten times. This rearrangement joins TRBV10-3 to TRBJ1-5; D is uncertain. Trimming pared 0 bases from V and 5 bases from J, leaving 5 bases between. The CDR3 is made up of 13 amino acids. CDR1 and CDR2 from the germline V gene are ENHRY and SYGVKD. The CDR3: CAISESTDQPQHF. CDR3 DNA sequence: TGTGCCATCAGTGAGTCAACGGATCAGCCCCAGCATTTT.

V gene TRBV28 combines with J gene TRBJ1-2; maybe TRBD1 (6 bases). Germline V gene data show CDR1 as MDHEN and CDR2 as SYDVKM. Trimming left V 6 bases short and J 5 bases short, with 13 bases between. The CDR3 runs 13 residues. Written as DNA, the CDR3 is TGTGCCAGCAGAGTGGAACAGGGATATGGCTACACCTTC. Encoded protein: CASRVEQGYGYTF.

V usage is TRBV9 and J usage is TRBJ2-2; the D gene is possibly TRBD2 (5 bases). Germline CDR1 and CDR2: SGDLS and YYNGEE. Deletions cut 0 bases from V and 4 bases from J, with 13 bases between. CDR3 length: 16 residues. The CDR3 loop reads CASSVAGMPSTGELFF. For the CDR3, the DNA is TGTGCCAGCAGCGTAGCGGGGATGCCCTCCACCGGGGAGCTGTTTTTT.

The gene calls are TRBV19 and TRBJ2-3, with TRBD2 as a possible D gene (6 bases). Germline V gives CDR1 LNHDA, CDR2 SQIVND (reference sequence). The CDR3 extends over 14 amino acids. Trimming shortened V by 9 bases and J by 5 bases, and 18 bases separated the two germline ends. CDR3 DNA sequence: TGTGCCAGCCAGTCGGGGGATTACGGAGATACGCAGTATTTT. Translated: CASQSGDYGDTQYF.